These 14 T cell receptor beta chains originate from one sample sequenced in a study of cytomegalovirus exposure and HLA in healthy donors. The PCR was carried out with 60 Vbeta primers and 13 Jbeta primers. Assay: immunoSEQ multiplex PCR; the TCRdb copy retains only in-frame clones and omits some. Here the sample spans 150,000 to 200,000 clones, approximately 80% being singletons. Sequenced material: PBMCs. The receptor source for this set is a woman aged 30 to 39 in good health and CMV-seropositive.

This clone was detected once. This chain uses TRBV7-9 with TRBJ1-3; D ambiguous. Germline V gives CDR1 SEHNR, CDR2 FQNEAQ (reference sequence). V lost 3 bases to trimming and J lost 0 bases, with 9 bases between them. This CDR3 region has 15 residues. The CDR3 sequence: CASSLQSVSGNTIYF. In DNA form, the CDR3 reads TGTGCCAGCAGCTTGCAGTCAGTCTCTGGAAACACCATATATTTT.

This chain joins TRBV30 and TRBJ2-3, with D unclear. CDR1 and CDR2 (germline): GTSNPN, SVGIG (reference sequence). The CDR3 consists of 11 residues. V was trimmed by 8 bases and J by 5 bases, leaving 11 bases between them. The CDR3 is CAHGSLDTQYF. In nucleotides, the CDR3 is TGTGCCCACGGGTCGCTAGATACGCAGTATTTT.

The chain couples TRBV6-1 to TRBJ1-5, with D possibly TRBD1 on 5 matching bases. Trimming shortened V by 4 bases and J by 2 bases, and 18 bases separated the two germline ends. CDR3 size: 17 residues. CDR1 MNHNS and CDR2 SASEGT come from the germline V gene. The chain's CDR3 is CASSGLTSGSGNQPQHF. DNA of the CDR3: TGTGCCAGCAGTGGATTAACCTCAGGGTCAGGCAATCAGCCCCAGCATTTT.

V gene TRBV6-7 combines with J gene TRBJ1-1, with a weak D call TRBD1 (6 bases). TRBV6-7 is recorded as an ORF, its role being uncertain. This CDR3 has 15 residues. V was clipped by 2 bases and J by 3 bases, with 13 bases between them. The CDR3 sequence is CASSYVPGEYTEAFF. DNA for the CDR3: TGTGCCAGCAGTTACGTCCCAGGGGAATACACTGAAGCTTTCTTT.

The genes are TRBV5-1 and TRBJ2-7; 10 bases are shared with TRBD1. The V gene's germline CDR1 is SGHRS and CDR2 YFSETQ. After removal of 8 bases from V and 5 bases from J, the junction contained 13 bases not matched to a gene. CDR3 length: 15 amino acids. CDR3 DNA sequence: TGCGCCAGTAATGGCCGGGACAGGGGATCCGACGAGCAGTACTTC. It codes for CASNGRDRGSDEQYF.

This clone was detected only once. This chain joins TRBV18 and TRBJ2-3; TRBD2 matches at 14 bases. This CDR3 spans 17 amino acids. Germline V CDR1 and CDR2: KGHSH, LQKENI. Trimming at V came to 2 bases and at J to 3 bases, leaving 4 bases not matched to a gene. CDR3 coding DNA: TGTGCCAGCTCACCATTCGGGACTAGCGGGAGTACAGATACGCAGTATTTT. As protein: CASSPFGTSGSTDTQYF.

The chain recombines TRBV5-5 with TRBJ1-1, with 7 bases identical to TRBD1. V trimming: 4 bases; J trimming: 1 base; junction bases outside the gene matches: 7. The CDR3 spans 15 residues. Per the germline V gene, CDR1 is SGHKS and CDR2 is YYEKEE (reference sequence). For the CDR3, the DNA is TGTGCCAGCAGCGCTGCAGGGGGTTCGAACACTGAAGCTTTCTTT. It encodes CASSAAGGSNTEAFF.

The CDR3 DNA reads as TGTGCCAGCAGCTCCTCGACAGGAGCCACTCCATCCGAGCAGTACTTC. Protein: CASSSSTGATPSEQYF. V usage is TRBV13 and J usage is TRBJ2-7, with a possible D match to TRBD1 (6 bases). Germline V gives CDR1 PRHDT, CDR2 FYEKMQ (reference sequence). The CDR3 totals 16 residues. V shed 4 bases and J shed 6 bases, with 22 bases lying between them.

The chain links TRBV29-1 to TRBJ2-5; D is perhaps TRBD1 (5 bases). The end of the DNA is better explained by TRBJ2-7, so the J call may be wrong. The CDR3 runs 13 residues. Germline assignment: CDR1 SQVTM and CDR2 ANQGSEA. The CDR3 DNA is TGCAGCGTTGGGGAACAGGATAACTACGAGCAGTACTTC. Translation gives CSVGEQDNYEQYF.

The gene calls are TRBV10-3 and TRBJ2-7; 10 nucleotides line up with TRBD1. The CDR3 is 14 amino acids. The V and J ends lost 2 bases and 4 bases, in that order; junction bases with no gene match: 2. The germline V gene encodes CDR1 ENHRY and CDR2 SYGVKD. The CDR3 region is CAISERQGAYEQYF. CDR3 nucleotides: TGTGCCATCAGTGAGAGACAGGGGGCTTACGAGCAGTACTTC.

CDR3: CASSRDSIAPRTEAFF. CDR3 nucleotides: TGTGCCAGCAGCCGGGACTCCATAGCCCCGCGCACTGAAGCTTTCTTT. This sequence joins TRBV11-1 and TRBJ1-1, with a weak D call TRBD1 (5 bases). The CDR3 sequence is 16 residues long. Per germline, CDR1 SGHAT and CDR2 FQDESV (reference sequence). The V end lost 5 bases, the J end lost 4 bases, and 20 bases lay between the germline ends.

This chain links TRBV2 with TRBJ2-5; 8 bases are a match to TRBD2. With V trimmed by 7 bases and J by 3 bases, 7 bases remained unmatched. CDR3 length: 14 residues. Germline V gives CDR1 SNHLY, CDR2 FYNNEI. The CDR3 reads CASISGTTKETQYF. DNA for the CDR3: TGTGCCAGCATTAGCGGGACAACCAAAGAGACCCAGTACTTC.

The CDR3 DNA reads TGTGCCAGCAGCTTAACGGGACAGGGTAATTCACCCCTCCACTTT. Protein sequence: CASSLTGQGNSPLHF. This chain joins TRBV7-9 and TRBJ1-6; TRBD1 aligns across 9 bases. The CDR3 covers 15 residues. Germline trimming cut 2 bases from V and 6 bases from J; bases unmatched to any gene: 2. CDR1 and CDR2 (germline): SEHNR, FQNEAQ (reference sequence).

This chain links TRBV28 with TRBJ2-7; D possibly corresponds to TRBD1 (5 bases). CDR1 and CDR2 (germline): MDHEN, SYDVKM. The CDR3 runs 14 residues. Trimming took 5 bases from V and 6 from J, leaving 17 bases between them. CDR3 in amino acids: CASSVQVKGSEQYF. Written as DNA, the CDR3 is TGTGCCAGCAGTGTACAGGTTAAAGGGTCCGAGCAGTACTTC. Full variable domain (remainder filled in from reference TRBV28 and TRBJ2-7): DVKVTQSSRYLVKRTGEKVFLECVQDMDHENMFWYRQDPGLGLRLIYFSYDVKMKEKGDIPEGYSVSREKKERFSLILESASTNQTSMYLCASSVQVKGSEQYFGPGTRLTVT.